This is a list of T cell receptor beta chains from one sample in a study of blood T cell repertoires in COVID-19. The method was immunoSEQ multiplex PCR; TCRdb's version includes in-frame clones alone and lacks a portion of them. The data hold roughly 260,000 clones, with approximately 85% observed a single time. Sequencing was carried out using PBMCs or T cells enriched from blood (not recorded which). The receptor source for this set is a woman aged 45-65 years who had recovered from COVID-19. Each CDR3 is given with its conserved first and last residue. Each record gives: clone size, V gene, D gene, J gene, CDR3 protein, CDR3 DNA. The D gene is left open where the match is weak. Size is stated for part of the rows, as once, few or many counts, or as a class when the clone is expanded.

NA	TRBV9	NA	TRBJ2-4	CASSVNTGRAGNIQYF	TGTGCCAGCAGCGTAAACACAGGGAGGGCGGGAAACATTCAGTACTTC
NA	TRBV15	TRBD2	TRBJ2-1	CATSRAAGGGNEQFF	TGTGCCACCAGCAGAGCAGCGGGAGGAGGCAATGAGCAGTTCTTC
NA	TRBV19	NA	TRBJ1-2	CASRSGTIYGYTF	TGTGCCAGTAGATCAGGGACAATCTATGGCTACACCTTC
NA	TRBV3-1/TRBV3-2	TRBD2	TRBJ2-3	CASSPLGLAGGDTQYF	TGTGCCAGCAGCCCACTCGGACTAGCGGGAGGAGATACGCAGTATTTT
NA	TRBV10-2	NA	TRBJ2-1	CASSSLGSGNYNEQFF	TGCGCCAGCAGCTCCCTAGGCAGCGGTAATTACAATGAGCAGTTCTTC
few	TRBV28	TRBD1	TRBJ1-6	CASSFSGTGDGSPLHF	TGTGCCAGCAGTTTTTCTGGGACAGGGGATGGCTCACCCCTCCACTTT
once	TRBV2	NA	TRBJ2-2	CASSGMGPSTGELFF	TGTGCCAGCAGTGGAATGGGGCCGAGCACCGGGGAGCTGTTTTTT
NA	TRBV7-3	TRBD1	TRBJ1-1	CASSPGTGFMNTEAFF	TGTGCCAGCAGTCCCGGGACAGGGTTTATGAACACTGAAGCTTTCTTT
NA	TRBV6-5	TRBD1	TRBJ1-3	CASSSEGAAGNTIYF	TGTGCCAGCAGTTCAGAGGGGGCTGCTGGAAACACCATATATTTT
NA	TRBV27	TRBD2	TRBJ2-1	CASSRGLAGIRNEQFF	TGTGCCAGCAGCAGGGGACTAGCGGGAATAAGGAATGAGCAGTTCTTC
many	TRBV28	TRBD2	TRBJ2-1	CASSLTTTGTSGLNEQFF	TGTGCCAGCAGCCTGACCACCACCGGGACTAGCGGGTTAAATGAGCAGTTCTTC
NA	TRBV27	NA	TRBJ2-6	CASSTGHSPGANVLTF	TGTGCCAGCAGTACTGGACACTCCCCTGGGGCCAACGTCCTGACTTTC
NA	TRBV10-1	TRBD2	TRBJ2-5	CASSESTSGRPQETQYF	TGCGCCAGCAGTGAGTCGACTAGCGGGAGGCCCCAAGAGACCCAGTACTTC
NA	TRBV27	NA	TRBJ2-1	CASSSWQNEQFF	TGTGCCAGCAGTTCGTGGCAGAATGAGCAGTTCTTC
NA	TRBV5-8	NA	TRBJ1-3	CASSLSRSSGNTIYF	TGTGCCAGCAGCTTGAGCCGGAGCTCTGGAAACACCATATATTTT